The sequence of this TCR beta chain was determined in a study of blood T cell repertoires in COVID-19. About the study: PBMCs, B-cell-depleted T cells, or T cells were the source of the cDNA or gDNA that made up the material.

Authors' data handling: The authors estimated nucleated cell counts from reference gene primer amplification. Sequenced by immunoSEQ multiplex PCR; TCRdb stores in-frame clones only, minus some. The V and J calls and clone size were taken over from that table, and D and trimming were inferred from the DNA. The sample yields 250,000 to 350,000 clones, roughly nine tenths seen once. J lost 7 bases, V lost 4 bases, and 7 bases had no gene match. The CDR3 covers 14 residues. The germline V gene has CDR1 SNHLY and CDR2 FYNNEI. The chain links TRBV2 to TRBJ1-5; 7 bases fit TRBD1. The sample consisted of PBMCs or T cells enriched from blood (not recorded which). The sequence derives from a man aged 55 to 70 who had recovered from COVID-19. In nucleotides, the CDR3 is TGTGCCAGCAGTGCGTTACAGGGGCCACAGCCCCAGCATTTT. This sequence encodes CASSALQGPQPQHF.